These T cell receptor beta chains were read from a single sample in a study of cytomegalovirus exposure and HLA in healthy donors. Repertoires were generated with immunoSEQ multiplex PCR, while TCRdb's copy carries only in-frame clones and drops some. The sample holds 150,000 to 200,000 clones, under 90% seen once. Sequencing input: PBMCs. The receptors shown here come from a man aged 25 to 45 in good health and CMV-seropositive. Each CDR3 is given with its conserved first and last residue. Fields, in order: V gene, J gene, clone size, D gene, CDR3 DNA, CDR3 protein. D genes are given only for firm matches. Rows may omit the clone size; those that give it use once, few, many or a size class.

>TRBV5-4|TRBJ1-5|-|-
TGTGCCAGCAGCTTGGTCCAGGTTAACAATCAGCCCCAGCATTTT
CASSLVQVNNQPQHF
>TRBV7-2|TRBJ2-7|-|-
TGTGCCAGCAGCCCTCGATCGGGGGACAGCTACGAGCAGTACTTC
CASSPRSGDSYEQYF
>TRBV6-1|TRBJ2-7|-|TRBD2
TGTGCCACCCCGGGGGGGGTCCTAGGGGAGCAGTACTTC
CATPGGVLGEQYF
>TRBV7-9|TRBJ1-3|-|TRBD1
TGTGCCAGCAGCTTAGCGACAGGGTTTGCTGGAAACACCATATATTTT
CASSLATGFAGNTIYF
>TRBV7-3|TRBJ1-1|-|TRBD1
TGTGCCAGCAGCAATCCCGGGACAGGCCCGAACACTGAAGCTTTCTTT
CASSNPGTGPNTEAFF
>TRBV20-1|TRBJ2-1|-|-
TGCAGTGCCCCTCCCTACAATGAGCAGTTCTTC
CSAPPYNEQFF
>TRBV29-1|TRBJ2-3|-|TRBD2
TGCAGCGTAGGATCGGGACTAGCGGGAAGAACCACAGATACGCAGTATTTT
CSVGSGLAGRTTDTQYF
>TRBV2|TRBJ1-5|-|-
TGTGCCAGCAGTGTAGGAGGGTGGCAGCCCCAGCATTTT
CASSVGGWQPQHF
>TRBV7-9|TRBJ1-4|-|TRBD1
TGTGCCAGCAGCCACAGGGGGATGGGCCTTAGACTGTTTTTT
CASSHRGMGLRLFF
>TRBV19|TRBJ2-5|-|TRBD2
TGTGCCAGTATGGGGACTAATCAAGAGACCCAGTACTTC
CASMGTNQETQYF
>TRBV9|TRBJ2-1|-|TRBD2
TGTGCCAGCAGCGTAGTATCCGGGGGGGCCAACAATGAGCAGTTCTTC
CASSVVSGGANNEQFF
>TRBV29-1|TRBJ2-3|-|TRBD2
TGCAGCGTTGAATCCCCGGGAGGGCCCGTCGCGGCGGATACGCAGTATTTT
CSVESPGGPVAADTQYF
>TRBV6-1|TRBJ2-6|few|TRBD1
TGTGCCAGCAGTGAAACAGGGGATGGGGCCAACGTCCTGACTTTC
CASSETGDGANVLTF
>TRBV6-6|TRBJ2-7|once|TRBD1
TGTGCCAGCAGTAGGACAGGAAGCTCCTACGAGCAGTACTTC
CASSRTGSSYEQYF
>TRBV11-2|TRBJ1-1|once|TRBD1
TGTGCCAGCAGCTTAGAGGGGTCAGGGGGCACTGAAGCTTTCTTT
CASSLEGSGGTEAFF
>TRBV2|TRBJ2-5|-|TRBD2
TGTGCCAGCAGAGTCCTAGCGGGAGAAGAGACCCAGTACTTC
CASRVLAGEETQYF
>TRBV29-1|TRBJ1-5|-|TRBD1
TGCAGCGTTGATTCGGACAGGGGGTGTAGGAGCAATCAGCCCCAGCATTTT
CSVDSDRGCRSNQPQHF
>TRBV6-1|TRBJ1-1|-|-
TGTGCCAGCAGCCAACGAACTGCTGAAGCTTTCTTT
CASSQRTAEAFF
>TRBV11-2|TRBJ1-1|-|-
TGTGCCAGCAGCCCAGGGGCAGGGGTGAACACTGAAGCTTTCTTT
CASSPGAGVNTEAFF
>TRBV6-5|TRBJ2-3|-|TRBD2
TGTGCCAGCAACCGACTAGCTAGCACAGATACGCAGTATTTT
CASNRLASTDTQYF